The clone carrying this T cell receptor beta chain was counted a few times. The data were taken from a study of shared clonotypes between healthy human individuals. CDR1 and CDR2 (germline): SGHRS, YFSETQ. Between the trimmed V and J ends, which lost 3 bases and 3 bases, there was a span of 10 bases. The CDR3 contains 13 residues. Only in-frame clones appear in the TCRdb table, and some are missing; sequencing was by immunoSEQ multiplex PCR. The top ten clones hold 10% to 15% of a sample with some 470,000 clones, over 60% of them seen once. The sequenced sample was PBMCs. This clonotype originated in a woman between 40 and 50 years old in good health. Some clones in this sample may be carry-over from other donors' samples. The V and J genes are TRBV5-1 and TRBJ2-7; unclear D gene. DNA of the CDR3: TGCGCCAGCAGCTCCTACGGCTACTACGAGCAGTACTTC. This encodes CASSSYGYYEQYF.